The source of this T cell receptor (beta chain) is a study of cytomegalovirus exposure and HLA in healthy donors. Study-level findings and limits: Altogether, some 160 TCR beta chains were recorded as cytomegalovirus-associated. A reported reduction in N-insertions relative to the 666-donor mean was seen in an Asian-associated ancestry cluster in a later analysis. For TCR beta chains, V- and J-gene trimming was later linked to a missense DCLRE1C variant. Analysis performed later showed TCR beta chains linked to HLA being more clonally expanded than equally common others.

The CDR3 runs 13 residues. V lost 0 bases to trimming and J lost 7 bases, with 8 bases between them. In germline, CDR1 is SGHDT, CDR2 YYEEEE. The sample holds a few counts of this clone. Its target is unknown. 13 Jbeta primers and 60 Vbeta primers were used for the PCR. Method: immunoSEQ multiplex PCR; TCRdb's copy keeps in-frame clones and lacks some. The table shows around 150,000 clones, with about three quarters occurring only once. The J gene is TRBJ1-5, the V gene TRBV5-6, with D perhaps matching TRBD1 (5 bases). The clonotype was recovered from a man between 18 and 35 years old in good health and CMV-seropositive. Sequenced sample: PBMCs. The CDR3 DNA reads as TGTGCCAGCAGCTTGGTGGGGGGACAGCCCCAGCATTTT. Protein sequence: CASSLVGGQPQHF.